Shown below are 2 T cell receptor beta chains from a single sample sequenced in a study of blood T cells in healthy people across ages. Next came a second PCR, run for about 7 to 12 cycles, which used a sample-barcoded 5' primer along with a J-beta primer mix. MiXCR, run by TCRdb on the 5' RACE reads, gives a single entry per CDR3 protein. The data hold roughly 2 million distinct CDR3 sequences, with less than 50% observed a single time. Sequencing was carried out using blood. Source of these receptors: a woman aged 40-49 years in good health.

This clonotype was detected only a few times. The chain is built from TRBV5-5 and TRBJ2-7, with 10 bases matching TRBD1. V lost 2 bases, J lost 6 bases, and 8 bases stayed unmatched. Germline V lookup: CDR1 SGHKS, CDR2 YYEKEE (reference sequence). The CDR3 runs to 15 residues. CDR3 protein: CASSFSGTGAGEQYF. The CDR3 DNA is TGTGCCAGCAGCTTCTCCGGGACAGGGGCAGGCGAGCAGTACTTC.

The rearrangement links TRBV4-2 to TRBJ1-2, with D maybe TRBD1 (6 bases). In germline, CDR1 is LGHNA, CDR2 YNFKEQ. The V end was cut by 1 base, the J end by 5 bases, with 8 bases between. The CDR3 covers 13 residues. The CDR3 bases are TGTGCCAGCAGCCAAGGGGACACGTATGGCTACACCTTC. Encoded protein: CASSQGDTYGYTF.